The TCR beta chain described here comes from a study of OX40 agonist ivuxolimab in advanced cancers. Study at large: Hepatocellular carcinoma, melanoma, renal cell or head and neck cancer affected the dose-escalation patients. Regarding the study as a whole: With doses of 0.1 to 3.0 mg/kg, CD4+ and CD8+ blood T cells had undergone clonal expansion by week 6. Expanded clones were, on average, more numerous in CD8+ T cells than in CD4+.

In germline, CDR1 is MDHEN, CDR2 SYDVKM. The CDR3 extends over 14 amino acids. About this clone: What it recognizes is unknown. A junction boundary mismatches the germline segment, possibly from a read error.

Profiled with immunoSEQ multiplex PCR; TCRdb holds only in-frame clones, not every one. Of over 15,000 clones in the sample, about four fifths were seen once. The chain is built from TRBV28 and TRBJ2-2, with 7 positions matching TRBD1. The sequence was obtained from an adult with an advanced solid tumor such as melanoma, head and neck, liver or kidney cancer. The source material was CD4+ or CD8+ T cells sorted from blood, sampled in a trial of the OX40 agonist ivuxolimab. The CDR3 loop is CAGSGQVKHRGAVF. The CDR3 DNA sequence: TGTGCCGGCTCCGGACAGGTCAAACACCGGGGAGCTGTTTTT.